This section outlines one T cell receptor beta chain sequence together with its context. The antigen is not known. Profiling relied on immunoSEQ multiplex PCR, and the TCRdb table lists in-frame clones only, not all of them. The profile shows over 50,000 clones, 65% to 85% of them singletons. The CDR3 covers 17 residues. Unmatched junction bases numbered 11, after V lost 1 base and J lost 5 bases. Looked up from germline, CDR1 is MGHRA and CDR2 is YSYEKL. The data originate from a study of Tregs in tolerant kidney transplant recipients. Study-wide results and caveats: Activated donor B cell expansion appeared to reveal the most relevant donor-specific TCRbeta repertoire. Biological reproducibility was not directly addressed in this study. Findings come from small patient numbers and require larger validation.

Unstimulated regulatory T cells (CD4+CD25+CD127-), CD4+CD25- non-regulatory cells, CD4 and CD8 cells were FACS-sorted from thawed PBMCs. The sample consisted of CD4+ T cells from blood. This TCR derives from a human donor in good health. The genes are TRBV4-1 and TRBJ1-5; 7 bases map to TRBD1. The CDR3 is CASSQGRNRGRDQPQHF. In DNA form, the CDR3 reads TGCGCCAGCAGCCAAGGGCGAAACAGGGGAAGGGATCAGCCCCAGCATTTT.